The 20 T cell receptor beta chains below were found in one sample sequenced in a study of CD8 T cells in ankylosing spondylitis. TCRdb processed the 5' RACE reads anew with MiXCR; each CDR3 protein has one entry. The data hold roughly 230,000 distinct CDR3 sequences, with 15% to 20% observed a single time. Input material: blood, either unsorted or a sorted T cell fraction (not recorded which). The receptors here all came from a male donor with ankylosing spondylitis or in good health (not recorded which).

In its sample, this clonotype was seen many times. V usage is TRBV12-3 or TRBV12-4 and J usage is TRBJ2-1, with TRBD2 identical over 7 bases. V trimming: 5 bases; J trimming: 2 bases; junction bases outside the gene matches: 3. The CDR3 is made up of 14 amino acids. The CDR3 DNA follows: TGTGCCAGCAGTCTGGGACTAACCTACAATGAGCAGTTCTTC. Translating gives CASSLGLTYNEQFF.

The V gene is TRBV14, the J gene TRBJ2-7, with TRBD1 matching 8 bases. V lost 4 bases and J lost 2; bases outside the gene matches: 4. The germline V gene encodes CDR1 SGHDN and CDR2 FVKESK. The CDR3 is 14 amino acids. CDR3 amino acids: CASSPDREAYEQYF. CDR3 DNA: TGTGCCAGCAGCCCGGACAGGGAGGCCTACGAGCAGTACTTC.

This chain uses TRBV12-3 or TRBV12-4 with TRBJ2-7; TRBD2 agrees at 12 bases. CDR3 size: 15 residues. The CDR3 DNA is TGTGTTAGCAGTTCCCTAGCGGGAGGGCGGAACGAGCAGTACTTC. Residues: CVSSSLAGGRNEQYF.

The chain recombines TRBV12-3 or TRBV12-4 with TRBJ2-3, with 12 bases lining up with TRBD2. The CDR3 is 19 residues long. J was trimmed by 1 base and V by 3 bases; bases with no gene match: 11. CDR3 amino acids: CASSFRLAGESRRTDTQYF. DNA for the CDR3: TGTGCCAGCAGTTTCCGACTAGCGGGAGAATCGAGGCGCACAGATACGCAGTATTTT.

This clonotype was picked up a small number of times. In DNA, the CDR3 is TGTGCCAGCAGGGAGGGCCCAGCGACCACCTACAATGAGCAGTTCTTC. Translated: CASREGPATTYNEQFF. The V and J genes are TRBV6-1 and TRBJ2-1; TRBD2 might be the D (6 bases). Germline V gene lookup returns CDR1 MNHNS and CDR2 SASEGT. CDR3 length: 16 amino acids. With 6 bases removed from V and 2 bases from J, the gap between germline ends came to 17 bases.

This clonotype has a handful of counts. The DNA for the CDR3 is TGCGCCAGCAGCCAAGTGGGGACAGGGTACACTGAAGCTTTCTTT. Its protein is CASSQVGTGYTEAFF. V gene TRBV4-1 combines with J gene TRBJ1-1, with 9 positions matching TRBD1. V trimming: 1 base; J trimming: 3 bases; junction bases outside the gene matches: 3. Germline V gives CDR1 MGHRA, CDR2 YSYEKL. The CDR3 has 15 amino acids.

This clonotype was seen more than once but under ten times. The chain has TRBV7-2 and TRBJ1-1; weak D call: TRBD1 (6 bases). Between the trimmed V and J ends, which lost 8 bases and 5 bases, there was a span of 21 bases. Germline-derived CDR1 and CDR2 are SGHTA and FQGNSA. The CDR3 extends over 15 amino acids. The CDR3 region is CASCVNGGALTEAFF. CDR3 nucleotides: TGTGCCAGCTGCGTCAATGGGGGGGCTCTAACTGAAGCTTTCTTT. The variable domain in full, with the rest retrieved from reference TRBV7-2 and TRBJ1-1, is GAGVSQSPSNKVTEKGKDVELRCDPISGHTALYWYRQSLGQGLEFLIYFQGNSAPDKSGLPSDRFSAERTGGSVSTLTIQRTQQEDSAVYLCASCVNGGALTEAFFGQGTRLTVV.

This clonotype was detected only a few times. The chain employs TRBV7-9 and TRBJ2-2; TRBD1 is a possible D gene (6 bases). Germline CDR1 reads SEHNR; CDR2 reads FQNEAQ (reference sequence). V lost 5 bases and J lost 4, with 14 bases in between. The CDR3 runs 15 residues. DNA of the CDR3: TGTGCCAGCAGCCCAGAGAACAGGGCCACCGGGGAGCTGTTTTTT. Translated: CASSPENRATGELFF. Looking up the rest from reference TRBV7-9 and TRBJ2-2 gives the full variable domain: DTGVSQNPRHKITKRGQNVTFRCDPISEHNRLYWYRQTLGQGPEFLTYFQNEAQLEKSRLLSDRFSAERPKGSFSTLEIQRTEQGDSAMYLCASSPENRATGELFFGEGSRLTVL.

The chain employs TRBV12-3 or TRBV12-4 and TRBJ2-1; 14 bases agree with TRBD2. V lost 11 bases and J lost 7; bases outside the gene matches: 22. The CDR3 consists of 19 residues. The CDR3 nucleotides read TGTGCCCTCACCCTTTTCTCGGGACTAGCGGGAGTCTTGTATAATGAGCAGTTCTTC. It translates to CALTLFSGLAGVLYNEQFF.

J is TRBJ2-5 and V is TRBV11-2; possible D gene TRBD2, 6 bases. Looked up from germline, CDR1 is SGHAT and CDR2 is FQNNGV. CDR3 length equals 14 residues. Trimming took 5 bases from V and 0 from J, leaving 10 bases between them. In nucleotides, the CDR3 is TGTGCCAGCAGCCCTCGGAGGGACCAAGAGACCCAGTACTTC. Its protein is CASSPRRDQETQYF.

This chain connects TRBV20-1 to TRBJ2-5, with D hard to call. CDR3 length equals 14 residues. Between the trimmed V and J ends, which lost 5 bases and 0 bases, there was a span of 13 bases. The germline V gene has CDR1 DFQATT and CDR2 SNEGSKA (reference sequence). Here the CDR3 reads CSAPRYGYQETQYF. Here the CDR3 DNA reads TGCAGTGCTCCTCGGTACGGTTACCAAGAGACCCAGTACTTC.

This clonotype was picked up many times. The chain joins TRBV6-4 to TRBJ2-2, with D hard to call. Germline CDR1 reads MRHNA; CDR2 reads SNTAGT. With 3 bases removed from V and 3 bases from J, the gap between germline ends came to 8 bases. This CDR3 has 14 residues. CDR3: CASSEGVDTGELFF. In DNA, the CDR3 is TGTGCCAGCAGTGAGGGTGTGGACACCGGGGAGCTGTTTTTT.

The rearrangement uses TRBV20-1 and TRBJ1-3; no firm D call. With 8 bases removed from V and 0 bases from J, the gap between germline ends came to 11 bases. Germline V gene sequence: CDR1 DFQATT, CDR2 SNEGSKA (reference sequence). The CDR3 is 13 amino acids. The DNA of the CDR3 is TGCAGTACAAATGATGGCTCTGGAAACACCATATATTTT. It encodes CSTNDGSGNTIYF.

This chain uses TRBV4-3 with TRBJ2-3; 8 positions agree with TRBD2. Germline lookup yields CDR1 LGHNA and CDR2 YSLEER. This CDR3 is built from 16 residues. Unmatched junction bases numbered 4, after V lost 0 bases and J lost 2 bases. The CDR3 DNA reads TGCGCCAGCAGCCAAGAGGTAGCGGGACACACAGATACGCAGTATTTT. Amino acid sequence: CASSQEVAGHTDTQYF.

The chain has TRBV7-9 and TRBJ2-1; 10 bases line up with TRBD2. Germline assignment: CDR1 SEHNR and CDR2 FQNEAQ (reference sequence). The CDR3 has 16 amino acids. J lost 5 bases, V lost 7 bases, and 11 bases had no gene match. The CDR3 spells CASNPTGLAPNNEQFF. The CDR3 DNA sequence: TGTGCCAGCAACCCCACGGGACTAGCGCCTAACAATGAGCAGTTCTTC. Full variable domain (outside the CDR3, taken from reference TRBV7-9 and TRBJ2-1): DTGVSQNPRHKITKRGQNVTFRCDPISEHNRLYWYRQTLGQGPEFLTYFQNEAQLEKSRLLSDRFSAERPKGSFSTLEIQRTEQGDSAMYLCASNPTGLAPNNEQFFGPGTRLTVL.

CDR3 amino acids: CASSYGGVPYNEQFF. CDR3 nucleotide sequence: TGTGCCAGCAGTTATGGGGGAGTGCCCTACAATGAGCAGTTCTTC. The chain uses TRBV6-5 and TRBJ2-1; the D call may be TRBD1 or TRBD2 (5 bases each). V lost 3 bases to trimming and J lost 2 bases, with 11 bases between them. The V gene's germline CDR1 is MNHEY and CDR2 SVGAGI. CDR3 length equals 15 residues.

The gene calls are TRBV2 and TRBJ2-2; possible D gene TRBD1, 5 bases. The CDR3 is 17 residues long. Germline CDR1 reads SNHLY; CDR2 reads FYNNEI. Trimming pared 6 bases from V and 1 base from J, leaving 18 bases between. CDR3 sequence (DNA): TGTGCCAGCAGACACATCAGGGAATTTAAGAACACCGGGGAGCTGTTTTTT. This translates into CASRHIREFKNTGELFF.

CDR3 nucleotide sequence: TGTGCCAGCAGCCCCGCACAGTCCTACGAGCAGTACTTC. Translated: CASSPAQSYEQYF. The rearrangement joins TRBV13 to TRBJ2-7; the D is unclear. V lost 5 bases, J lost 1 base, and 9 bases lay in between. CDR3 size: 13 residues. The germline gives CDR1 PRHDT, CDR2 FYEKMQ (reference sequence).

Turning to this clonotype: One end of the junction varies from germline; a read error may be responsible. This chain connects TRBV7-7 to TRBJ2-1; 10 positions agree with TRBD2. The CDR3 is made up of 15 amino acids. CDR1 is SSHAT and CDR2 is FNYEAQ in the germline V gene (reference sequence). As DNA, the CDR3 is TGTGCTAGCAGCCGTCTAGCGGGGGACTACAATGAGCAGTTCTTC. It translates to CASSRLAGDYNEQFF.

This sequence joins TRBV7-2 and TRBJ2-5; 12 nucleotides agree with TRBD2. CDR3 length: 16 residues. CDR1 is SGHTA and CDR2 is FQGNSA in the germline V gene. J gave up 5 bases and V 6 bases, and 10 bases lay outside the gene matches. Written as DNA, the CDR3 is TGTGCCAGCAGGCCTCCTAGCGGGAGGGCCGGTGAGACCCAGTACTTC. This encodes CASRPPSGRAGETQYF.